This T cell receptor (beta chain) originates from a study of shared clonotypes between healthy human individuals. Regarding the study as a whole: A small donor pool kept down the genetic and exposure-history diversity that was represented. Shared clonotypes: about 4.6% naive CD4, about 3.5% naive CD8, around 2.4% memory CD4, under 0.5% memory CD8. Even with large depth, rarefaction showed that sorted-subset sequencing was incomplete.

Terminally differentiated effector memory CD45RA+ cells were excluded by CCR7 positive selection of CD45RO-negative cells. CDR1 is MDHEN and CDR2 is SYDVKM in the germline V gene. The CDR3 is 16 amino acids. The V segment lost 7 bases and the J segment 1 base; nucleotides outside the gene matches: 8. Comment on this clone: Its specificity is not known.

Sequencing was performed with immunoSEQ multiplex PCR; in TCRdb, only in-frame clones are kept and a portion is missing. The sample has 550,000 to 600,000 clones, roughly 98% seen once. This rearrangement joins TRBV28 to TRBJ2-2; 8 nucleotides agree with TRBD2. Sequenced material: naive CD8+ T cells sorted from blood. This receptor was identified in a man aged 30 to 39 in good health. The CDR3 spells CASTLAGTLNTGELFF. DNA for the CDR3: TGTGCCAGCACCTTAGCGGGAACTTTGAACACCGGGGAGCTGTTTTTT. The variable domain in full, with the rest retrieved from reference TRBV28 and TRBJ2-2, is DVKVTQSSRYLVKRTGEKVFLECVQDMDHENMFWYRQDPGLGLRLIYFSYDVKMKEKGDIPEGYSVSREKKERFSLILESASTNQTSMYLCASTLAGTLNTGELFFGEGSRLTVL.